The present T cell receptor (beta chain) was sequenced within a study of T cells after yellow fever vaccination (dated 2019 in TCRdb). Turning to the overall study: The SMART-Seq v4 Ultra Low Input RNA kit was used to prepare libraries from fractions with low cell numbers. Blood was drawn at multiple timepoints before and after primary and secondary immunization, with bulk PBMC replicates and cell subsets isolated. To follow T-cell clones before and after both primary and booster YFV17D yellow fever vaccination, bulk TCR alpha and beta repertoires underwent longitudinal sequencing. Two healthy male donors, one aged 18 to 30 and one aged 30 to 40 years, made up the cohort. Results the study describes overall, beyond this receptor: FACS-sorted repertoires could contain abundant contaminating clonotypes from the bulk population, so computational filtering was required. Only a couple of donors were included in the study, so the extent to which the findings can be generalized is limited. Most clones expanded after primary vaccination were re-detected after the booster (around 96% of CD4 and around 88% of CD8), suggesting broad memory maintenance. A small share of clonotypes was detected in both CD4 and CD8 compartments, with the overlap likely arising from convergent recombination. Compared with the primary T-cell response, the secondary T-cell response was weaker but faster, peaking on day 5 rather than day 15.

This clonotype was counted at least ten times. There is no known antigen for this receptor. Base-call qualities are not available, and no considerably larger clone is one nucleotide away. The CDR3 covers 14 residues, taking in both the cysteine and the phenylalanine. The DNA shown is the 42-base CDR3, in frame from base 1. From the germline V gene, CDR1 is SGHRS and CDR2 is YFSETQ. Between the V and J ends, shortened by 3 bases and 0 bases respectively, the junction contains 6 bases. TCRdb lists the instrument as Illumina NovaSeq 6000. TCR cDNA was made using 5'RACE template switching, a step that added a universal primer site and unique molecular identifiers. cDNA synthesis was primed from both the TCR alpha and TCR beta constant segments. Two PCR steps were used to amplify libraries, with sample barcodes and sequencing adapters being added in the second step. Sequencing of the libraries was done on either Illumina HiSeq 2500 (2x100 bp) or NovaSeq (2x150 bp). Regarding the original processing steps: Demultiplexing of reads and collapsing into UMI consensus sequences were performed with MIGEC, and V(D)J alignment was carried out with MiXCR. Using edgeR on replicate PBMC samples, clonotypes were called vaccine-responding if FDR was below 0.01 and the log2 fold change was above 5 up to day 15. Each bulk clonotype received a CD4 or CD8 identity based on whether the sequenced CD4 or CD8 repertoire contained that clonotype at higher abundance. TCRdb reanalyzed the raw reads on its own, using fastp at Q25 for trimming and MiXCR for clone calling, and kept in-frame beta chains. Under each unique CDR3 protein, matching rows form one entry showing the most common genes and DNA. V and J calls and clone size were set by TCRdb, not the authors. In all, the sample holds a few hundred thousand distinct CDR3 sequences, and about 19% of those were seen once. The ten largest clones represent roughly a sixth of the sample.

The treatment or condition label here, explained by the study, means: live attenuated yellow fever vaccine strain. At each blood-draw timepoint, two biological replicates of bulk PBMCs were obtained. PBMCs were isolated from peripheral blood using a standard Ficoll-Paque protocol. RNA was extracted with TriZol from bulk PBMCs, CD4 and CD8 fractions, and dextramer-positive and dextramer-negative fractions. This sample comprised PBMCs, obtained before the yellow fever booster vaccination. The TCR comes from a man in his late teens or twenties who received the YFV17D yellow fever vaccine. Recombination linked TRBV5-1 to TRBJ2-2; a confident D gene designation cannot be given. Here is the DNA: TGCGCCAGCAGCTCTGACACGAACACCGGGGAGCTGTTTTTT. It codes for CASSSDTNTGELFF. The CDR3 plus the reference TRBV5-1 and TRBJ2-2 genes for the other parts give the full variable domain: KAGVTQTPRYLIKTRGQQVTLSCSPISGHRSVSWYQQTPGQGLQFLFEYFSETQRNKGNFPGRFSGRQFSNSRSEMNVSTLELGDSALYLCASSSDTNTGELFFGEGSRLTVL.